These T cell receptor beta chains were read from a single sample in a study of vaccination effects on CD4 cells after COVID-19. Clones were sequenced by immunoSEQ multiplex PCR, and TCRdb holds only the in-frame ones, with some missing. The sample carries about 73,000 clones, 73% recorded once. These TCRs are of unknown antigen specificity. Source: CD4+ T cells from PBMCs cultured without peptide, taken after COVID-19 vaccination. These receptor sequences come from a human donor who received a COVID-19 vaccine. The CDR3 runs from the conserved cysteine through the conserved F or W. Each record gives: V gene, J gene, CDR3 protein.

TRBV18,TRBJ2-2,CASSPPTGGAVTGELFF
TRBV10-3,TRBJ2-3,CAISASGGYSTDTQYF
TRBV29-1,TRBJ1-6,CSVQIDRDNSPLHF
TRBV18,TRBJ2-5,CASSLQQQETQYF
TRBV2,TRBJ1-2,CASSEGGGYGYTF
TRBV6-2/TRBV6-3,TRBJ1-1,CASSYSVWGEAFF
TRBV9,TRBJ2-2,CASSVGGTGAIGELFF
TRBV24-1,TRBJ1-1,CATPQGQTEAFF
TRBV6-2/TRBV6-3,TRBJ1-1,CASSYLDTEAFF
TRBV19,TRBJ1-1,CAGRDRENTEAFF
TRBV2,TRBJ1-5,CASEQNSNQPQHF
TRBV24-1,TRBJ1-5,CATSDSQGFSNQPQHF
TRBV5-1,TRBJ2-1,CASGERASYNEQFF
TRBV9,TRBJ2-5,CASTRLAQGETQYF
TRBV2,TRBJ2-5,CASRGSSGGRETQYF
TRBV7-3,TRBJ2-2,CASSHSGGGAGELFF